The rows below give T cell receptor beta chains drawn from one sample of a study of cytomegalovirus exposure and HLA in healthy donors. Sequencing used immunoSEQ multiplex PCR; TCRdb keeps in-frame clones, though not all of them. The sample records about 120,000 clones, around 82% being singletons. The sample comprised PBMCs. The receptors here all came from a female donor in good health and CMV-seronegative. Both conserved end residues are part of each CDR3. The D gene is left open where the match is weak. Only part of the rows carry a size: once, few, many, or a class if the clone is expanded.

v_call: TRBV9; clone_size: NA; d_call: TRBD1; j_call: TRBJ2-3; cdr3_aa: CASSGGQISTDTQYF; cdr3_nt: TGTGCCAGCAGCGGGGGACAGATTAGCACAGATACGCAGTATTTT
v_call: TRBV5-1; clone_size: NA; d_call: NA; j_call: TRBJ2-5; cdr3_aa: CASSLGAAQTQYF; cdr3_nt: TGCGCCAGCAGCTTGGGGGCAGCACAGACCCAGTACTTC
v_call: TRBV2; clone_size: NA; d_call: TRBD1; j_call: TRBJ2-7; cdr3_aa: CASRAGGMGYEQYF; cdr3_nt: TGTGCCAGCAGAGCAGGGGGTATGGGCTACGAGCAGTACTTC
v_call: TRBV7-9; clone_size: NA; d_call: TRBD2; j_call: TRBJ2-3; cdr3_aa: CASSLTVSGRATDTQYF; cdr3_nt: TGTGCCAGCAGTTTAACGGTCAGCGGGAGGGCCACAGATACGCAGTATTTT
v_call: TRBV7-9; clone_size: NA; d_call: NA; j_call: TRBJ2-7; cdr3_aa: CSSSFRYEQYF; cdr3_nt: TGTTCCAGCAGCTTCCGGTACGAGCAGTACTTC
v_call: TRBV5-1; clone_size: NA; d_call: TRBD1; j_call: TRBJ2-3; cdr3_aa: CASSLQGQGKYF; cdr3_nt: TGCGCCAGCAGCTTGCAGGGACAGGGAAAGTATTTT
v_call: TRBV2; clone_size: NA; d_call: NA; j_call: TRBJ2-1; cdr3_aa: CASSLTSTTEQFF; cdr3_nt: TGTGCCAGCAGCTTAACTAGCACTACTGAGCAGTTCTTC
v_call: TRBV18; clone_size: NA; d_call: NA; j_call: TRBJ1-5; cdr3_aa: CASSAIYSNQPQHF; cdr3_nt: TGTGCCAGCTCAGCGATTTATAGCAATCAGCCCCAGCATTTT
v_call: TRBV7-9; clone_size: once; d_call: NA; j_call: TRBJ1-5; cdr3_aa: CASSPRGGNQPQHF; cdr3_nt: TGTGCCAGCAGCCCCCGGGGAGGCAATCAGCCCCAGCATTTT
v_call: TRBV30; clone_size: NA; d_call: NA; j_call: TRBJ1-5; cdr3_aa: CAWNPGAWGNQPQHF; cdr3_nt: TGTGCCTGGAATCCAGGGGCGTGGGGAAATCAGCCCCAGCATTTT
v_call: TRBV10-1; clone_size: NA; d_call: NA; j_call: TRBJ1-5; cdr3_aa: CASSHPDQPQHF; cdr3_nt: TGCGCCAGCAGCCATCCAGATCAGCCCCAGCATTTT
v_call: TRBV5-1; clone_size: NA; d_call: NA; j_call: TRBJ2-1; cdr3_aa: CASSIVSEQFF; cdr3_nt: TGCGCCAGCAGCATAGTTTCTGAGCAGTTCTTC
v_call: TRBV7-6; clone_size: NA; d_call: NA; j_call: TRBJ2-1; cdr3_aa: CASSLADSLSYNEQFF; cdr3_nt: TGTGCCAGCAGCTTAGCGGACAGCTTATCCTACAATGAGCAGTTCTTC
v_call: TRBV4-1; clone_size: NA; d_call: TRBD2; j_call: TRBJ2-3; cdr3_aa: CASSRGGTSGSDTQYF; cdr3_nt: TGCGCCAGCAGCCGGGGAGGGACTAGCGGTTCAGATACGCAGTATTTT
v_call: TRBV30; clone_size: NA; d_call: NA; j_call: TRBJ1-1; cdr3_aa: CAWSVPGYMNTEAFF; cdr3_nt: TGTGCCTGGAGTGTACCGGGTTATATGAACACTGAAGCTTTCTTT
v_call: TRBV11-2; clone_size: NA; d_call: NA; j_call: TRBJ1-6; cdr3_aa: CASSSAIRGYNSPLHF; cdr3_nt: TGTGCCAGCAGCTCCGCCATACGGGGCTATAATTCACCCCTCCACTTT
v_call: TRBV5-8; clone_size: NA; d_call: NA; j_call: TRBJ2-7; cdr3_aa: CASAGTAFGGPYEQYF; cdr3_nt: TGTGCCAGCGCCGGGACAGCCTTCGGGGGTCCGTACGAGCAGTACTTC
v_call: TRBV5-1; clone_size: few; d_call: NA; j_call: TRBJ2-3; cdr3_aa: CASSLPPADTQYF; cdr3_nt: TGCGCCAGCAGCCTCCCCCCGGCAGATACGCAGTATTTT
v_call: TRBV21-1; clone_size: NA; d_call: NA; j_call: TRBJ1-1; cdr3_aa: CASSKVRVETGRGNTEAFF; cdr3_nt: TGTGCCAGCAGCAAAGTAAGAGTGGAAACAGGGAGGGGGAACACTGAAGCTTTCTTT
v_call: TRBV6-5; clone_size: NA; d_call: NA; j_call: TRBJ1-1; cdr3_aa: CASTGRNTEAFF; cdr3_nt: TGTGCCAGCACCGGGAGGAACACTGAAGCTTTCTTT
v_call: TRBV5-1; clone_size: NA; d_call: TRBD1; j_call: TRBJ2-3; cdr3_aa: CASSLDISRTGGLHTQYF; cdr3_nt: TGCGCCAGCAGCTTGGATATTAGCCGGACAGGGGGCCTGCATACGCAGTATTTT
v_call: TRBV6-1; clone_size: NA; d_call: TRBD1; j_call: TRBJ2-7; cdr3_aa: CASSEMGQAYEQYF; cdr3_nt: TGTGCCAGCAGTGAAATGGGACAGGCGTACGAGCAGTACTTC
v_call: TRBV19; clone_size: few; d_call: NA; j_call: TRBJ2-3; cdr3_aa: CASSSSGTSTDTQYF; cdr3_nt: TGTGCCAGTAGTAGCAGCGGCACTAGCACAGATACGCAGTATTTT
v_call: TRBV28; clone_size: NA; d_call: NA; j_call: TRBJ1-5; cdr3_aa: CASSWRTNQPQHF; cdr3_nt: TGTGCCAGCAGTTGGAGGACTAATCAGCCCCAGCATTTT
v_call: TRBV11-1; clone_size: NA; d_call: TRBD2; j_call: TRBJ2-6; cdr3_aa: CASSTRLAGGSGANGLTF; cdr3_nt: TGTGCCAGCAGCACCCGGCTAGCGGGAGGTTCTGGGGCCAACGGCCTGACTTTC
v_call: TRBV7-9; clone_size: NA; d_call: NA; j_call: TRBJ2-5; cdr3_aa: CASRQAESKETQYF; cdr3_nt: TGTGCCAGCAGGCAGGCCGAATCAAAAGAGACCCAGTACTTC
v_call: TRBV7-2; clone_size: once; d_call: NA; j_call: TRBJ2-3; cdr3_aa: CASSPPPYDTQYF; cdr3_nt: TGTGCCAGCAGCCCACCCCCCTATGATACGCAGTATTTT
v_call: TRBV4-1; clone_size: NA; d_call: NA; j_call: TRBJ2-7; cdr3_aa: CASSQDGYYTGSEQYF; cdr3_nt: TGCGCCAGCAGCCAAGATGGTTATTACACAGGGAGCGAGCAGTACTTC
v_call: TRBV5-5; clone_size: NA; d_call: NA; j_call: TRBJ2-1; cdr3_aa: CASSAQGLGYNEQFF; cdr3_nt: TGTGCCAGCAGCGCCCAGGGGTTGGGATACAATGAGCAGTTCTTC
v_call: TRBV29-1; clone_size: NA; d_call: TRBD2; j_call: TRBJ2-1; cdr3_aa: CSVVVGGAGYEQFF; cdr3_nt: TGCAGCGTTGTCGTCGGGGGGGCCGGCTATGAGCAGTTCTTC
v_call: TRBV19; clone_size: NA; d_call: NA; j_call: TRBJ2-3; cdr3_aa: CAPRKTCTDTQYF; cdr3_nt: TGTGCCCCCAGGAAAACGTGCACAGATACGCAGTATTTT
v_call: TRBV7-3; clone_size: NA; d_call: NA; j_call: TRBJ2-1; cdr3_aa: CASSLSRLDGSNEQFF; cdr3_nt: TGTGCCAGCAGCTTAAGTCGTCTAGACGGGTCCAATGAGCAGTTCTTC
v_call: TRBV11-2; clone_size: NA; d_call: NA; j_call: TRBJ1-3; cdr3_aa: CASSAGVPGNTIYF; cdr3_nt: TGTGCCAGCAGCGCAGGGGTGCCGGGAAACACCATATATTTT
v_call: TRBV5-1; clone_size: NA; d_call: TRBD1; j_call: TRBJ1-1; cdr3_aa: CASSLWDRGTEAFF; cdr3_nt: TGCGCCAGCAGCTTGTGGGACAGGGGCACTGAAGCTTTCTTT
v_call: TRBV28; clone_size: NA; d_call: TRBD1; j_call: TRBJ2-7; cdr3_aa: CATTGDEQYF; cdr3_nt: TGTGCCACCACAGGGGACGAGCAGTACTTC
v_call: TRBV6-1; clone_size: NA; d_call: NA; j_call: TRBJ1-1; cdr3_aa: CASSEETNTEAFF; cdr3_nt: TGTGCCAGCAGTGAGGAGACCAACACTGAAGCTTTCTTT
v_call: TRBV9; clone_size: NA; d_call: TRBD1; j_call: TRBJ1-2; cdr3_aa: CASSASTGGGRGYTF; cdr3_nt: TGTGCCAGCAGCGCGTCGACAGGGGGCGGAAGAGGCTACACCTTC
v_call: TRBV30; clone_size: NA; d_call: NA; j_call: TRBJ2-7; cdr3_aa: CAWSATYEQYF; cdr3_nt: TGTGCCTGGAGTGCTACCTACGAGCAGTACTTC
v_call: TRBV7-9; clone_size: NA; d_call: NA; j_call: TRBJ1-4; cdr3_aa: CASSGNEKLFF; cdr3_nt: TGTGCCAGCAGCGGCAATGAAAAACTGTTTTTT
v_call: TRBV5-4; clone_size: few; d_call: TRBD2; j_call: TRBJ2-7; cdr3_aa: CASSGPGLAGGEQYF; cdr3_nt: TGTGCCAGCAGCGGCCCCGGACTAGCGGGGGGCGAGCAGTACTTC
v_call: TRBV27; clone_size: NA; d_call: NA; j_call: TRBJ2-5; cdr3_aa: CATSQGETQYF; cdr3_nt: TGTGCCACCAGTCAGGGAGAGACCCAGTACTTC
v_call: TRBV30; clone_size: NA; d_call: TRBD2; j_call: TRBJ2-2; cdr3_aa: CAWRRGLADTGELFF; cdr3_nt: TGTGCCTGGAGGAGGGGACTAGCGGATACCGGGGAGCTGTTTTTT